This T cell receptor beta chain appears in the sequencing data of a study of blood T cells in healthy people across ages. The CDR3 has 16 residues. Germline trimming cut 1 base from V and 3 bases from J; bases unmatched to any gene: 10. Per the germline V gene, CDR1 is DFQATT and CDR2 is SNEGSKA (reference sequence). Many counts were recorded for this clonotype. What it binds is not known. Combining a sample-barcoded 5' primer with a J-beta primer mix, a second PCR ran for roughly 7 to 11 cycles. TCRdb redid the calling of the 5' RACE reads with MiXCR, one entry per CDR3 protein. Here the sample spans about 1.8 million distinct CDR3 sequences, around 48% being singletons. Study-wide results and caveats: Estimates of diversity drawn from one million T cells were considered underestimates.

V is TRBV20-1 and J is TRBJ2-5, with TRBD2 matching 8 bases. Sample: blood. This clonotype originated in a woman in her thirties or forties in good health. CDR3 in amino acids: CSARALYSGVKETQYF. In DNA, the CDR3 is TGCAGTGCTAGAGCTCTGTATAGCGGGGTTAAAGAGACCCAGTACTTC.